Included here is one TCR beta chain sequence, with context. Its matching antigen is unknown. This sample is part of a study of cytomegalovirus exposure and HLA in healthy donors. The CDR3 covers 15 residues. V shed 3 bases and J 7 bases; nucleotides not matched to a gene: 14. Per the germline V gene, CDR1 is SQVTM and CDR2 is ANQGSEA. Primers for the PCR totalled 60 Vbeta and 13 Jbeta. Using immunoSEQ multiplex PCR, the repertoire was profiled, and TCRdb retains in-frame clones only, with some absent. There are about 110,000 clones in the sample; 60% to 85% occur only once, and around 5.1% lies in the top ten. Overall study findings and caveats: Information on immune exposure was restricted to one variable (CMV serostatus).

The clonotype originates from a female donor in good health and CMV-seropositive. The gene calls are TRBV29-1 and TRBJ1-2; 7 positions agree with TRBD1. Sample: PBMCs. DNA for the CDR3: TGCAGCGTTGACCCGCCGACAGGGTGGTTAGGTGGCTACACCTTC. It translates to CSVDPPTGWLGGYTF. Drawing the rest from reference TRBV29-1 and TRBJ1-2, the complete variable domain is SAVISQKPSRDICQRGTSLTIQCQVDSQVTMMFWYRQQPGQSLTLIATANQGSEATYESGFVIDKFPISRPNLTFSTLTVSNMSPEDSSIYLCSVDPPTGWLGGYTFGSGTRLTVV.